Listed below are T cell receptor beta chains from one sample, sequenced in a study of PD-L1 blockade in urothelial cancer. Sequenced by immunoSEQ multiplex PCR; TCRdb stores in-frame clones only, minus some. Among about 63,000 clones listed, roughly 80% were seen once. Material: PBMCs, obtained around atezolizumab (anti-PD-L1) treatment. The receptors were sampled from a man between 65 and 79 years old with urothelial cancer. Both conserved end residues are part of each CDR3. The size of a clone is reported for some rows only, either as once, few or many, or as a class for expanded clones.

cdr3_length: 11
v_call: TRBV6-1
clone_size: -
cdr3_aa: CASLDISPLHF

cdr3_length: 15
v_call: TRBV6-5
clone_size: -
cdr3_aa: CASRGGVGESTEAFF

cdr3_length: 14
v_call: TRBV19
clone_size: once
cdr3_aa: CASTPDRGNSPLHF

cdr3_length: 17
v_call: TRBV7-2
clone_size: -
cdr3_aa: CASSLAQLAGARAEQFF

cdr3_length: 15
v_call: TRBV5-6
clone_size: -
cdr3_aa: CASSRETGGNYGYTF

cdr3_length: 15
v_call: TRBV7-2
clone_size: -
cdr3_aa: CASSSAGTSGSAQYF

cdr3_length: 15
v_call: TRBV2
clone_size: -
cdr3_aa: CASSDSGRTYNEQFF

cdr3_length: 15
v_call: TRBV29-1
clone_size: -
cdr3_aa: CSVYLLATPYNEQFF

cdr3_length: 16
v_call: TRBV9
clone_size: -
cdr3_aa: CASSEGVASMNTEAFF

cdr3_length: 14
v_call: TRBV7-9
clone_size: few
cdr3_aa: CASSLGNEGTRYTF

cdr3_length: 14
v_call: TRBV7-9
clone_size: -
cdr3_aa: CASTPGQGTDTQYF

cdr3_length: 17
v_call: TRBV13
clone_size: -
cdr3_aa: CASSLRVAGDGTDTQYF

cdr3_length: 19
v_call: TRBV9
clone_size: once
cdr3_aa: CASSPHPPLERHTQETQYF

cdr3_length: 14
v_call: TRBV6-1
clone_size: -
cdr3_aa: CASSERWDSNEQFF

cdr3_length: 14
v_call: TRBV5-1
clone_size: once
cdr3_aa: CASSLGQTNTEAFF

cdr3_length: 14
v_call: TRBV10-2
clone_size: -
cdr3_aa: CASRGTGGDSGYTF

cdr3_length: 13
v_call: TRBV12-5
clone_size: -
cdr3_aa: CASGWGGGETQYF

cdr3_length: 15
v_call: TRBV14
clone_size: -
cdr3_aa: CASSRPGQGHDIQYF

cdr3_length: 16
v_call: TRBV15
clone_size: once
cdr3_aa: CATSRDLAGATDTQYF

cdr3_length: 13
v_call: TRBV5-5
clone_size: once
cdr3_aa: CASRQLAVYEQFF

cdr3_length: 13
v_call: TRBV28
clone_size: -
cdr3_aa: CASSLYQGRGYTF

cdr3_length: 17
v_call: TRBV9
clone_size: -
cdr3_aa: CASSVGTSGGGRETQYF

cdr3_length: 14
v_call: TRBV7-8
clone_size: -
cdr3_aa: CASSLGQAGNEQYF

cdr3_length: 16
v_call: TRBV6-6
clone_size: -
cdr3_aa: CASSSPDGGGQETQYF

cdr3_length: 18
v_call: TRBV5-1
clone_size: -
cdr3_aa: CASSLAVTSGSGYNEQFF

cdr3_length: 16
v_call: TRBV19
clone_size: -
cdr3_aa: CASSTPGLAYQETQYF

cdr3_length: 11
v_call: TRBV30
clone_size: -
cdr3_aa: CAWRGGGAQHF

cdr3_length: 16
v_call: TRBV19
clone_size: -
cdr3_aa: CASRPKGQTYNSPLHF